The 27 T cell receptor beta chains presented below share a single source sample, sequenced in a study of Graves' ophthalmopathy and Graves' hyperthyroidism. The authors amplified TCR beta CDR3 regions from RNA transcripts. The first-round RT-PCR employed HTBI primers together with the Qiagen OneStep RT-PCR kit. A multiplex PCR was then performed as the second round. Each CDR3 protein gets one entry after TCRdb re-called the multiplex PCR reads with MiXCR. The sample records about 57,000 distinct CDR3 sequences, less than 65% being singletons. The source material was peripheral blood. The receptors were gathered from an adult woman with Graves' ophthalmopathy.

This clonotype was observed many times. This sequence joins TRBV19 and TRBJ2-3; D perhaps matches TRBD2 (6 bases). Germline V gives CDR1 LNHDA, CDR2 SQIVND (reference sequence). V was pared by 4 bases and J by 8 bases, with 16 bases between. The CDR3 loop spans 14 amino acids. The CDR3 coding sequence is TGTGCCAGTAGTAGCGGGAAAGCACAGATTACGCAGTATTTT. It is translated as CASSSGKAQITQYF.

This clonotype is deemed medium-sized (0.01 to 0.1%). This rearrangement joins TRBV2 to TRBJ2-7, with D hard to call. The length of the CDR3 is 11 residues. CDR1 is SNHLY, CDR2 FYNNEI, per germline. V lost 1 base to trimming and J lost 5 bases, with 3 bases between them. CDR3 nucleotide sequence: TGTGCCAGCAGTGAAGGGAACGAGCAGTACTTC. Translation: CASSEGNEQYF.

This clonotype occurred many times. The chain combines TRBV20-1 with TRBJ2-7; weak D call: TRBD1 (6 bases). The V and J ends lost 0 bases and 4 bases respectively, with 10 bases between them. Germline-derived CDR1 and CDR2 are DFQATT and SNEGSKA (reference sequence). The CDR3 sequence is 13 residues long. CDR3 nucleotide sequence: TGCAGTGCTAGAGATCAGGGGCCGTACGAGCAGTACTTC. Translation gives CSARDQGPYEQYF.

This clonotype showed up just once. This sequence may be a read error, since a much larger clone differs from it by one base. The chain joins TRBV6-2 or TRBV6-3 to TRBJ2-5; weak D call: TRBD2 (6 bases). Germline-derived CDR1 and CDR2 are MNHEY and SVGEGT. V was cut by 4 bases and J by 2 bases, with 23 bases left in between. This CDR3 contains 18 residues. CDR3 region: CASSSQDLLASPQETQYF. Here the CDR3 DNA reads TGTGCCAGCAGTTCCCAAGACCTACTAGCAAGCCCACAAGAGACCCAGTACTTC.

This clonotype was detected a few times. The chain has TRBV14 and TRBJ1-6; D is possibly TRBD1 (5 bases). Germline CDR1 reads SGHDN; CDR2 reads FVKESK. The V end was cut by 8 bases, the J end by 4 bases, with 15 bases between. The CDR3 runs 15 residues. The CDR3 spells CASSPLRTYNSPLHF. In DNA, the CDR3 is TGTGCCAGCTCACCACTACGGACATATAATTCACCCCTCCACTTT.

As for this clonotype: Germline is not matched at one junction end, which may reflect a read error. This rearrangement joins TRBV20-1 to TRBJ2-2; tentatively, D is TRBD2 (5 bases). Looked up from germline, CDR1 is DFQATT and CDR2 is SNEGSKA (reference sequence). The CDR3 runs to 14 residues. CDR3 sequence reads: CSARALANTGELFF. CDR3 DNA: TGCAGTGCTAGAGCCCTAGCCAACACCGGGGAGCTGTTCTTT.

CDR3 amino acids: CANGQGSGANVLTF. CDR3 bases: TGTGCCAACGGACAGGGCTCTGGGGCCAACGTCCTGACTTTC. The rearrangement links TRBV6-1 to TRBJ2-6; 8 nucleotides agree with TRBD1. Germline V gene sequence: CDR1 MNHNS, CDR2 SASEGT. The CDR3 is 14 amino acids. V trimming: 10 bases; J trimming: 0 bases; junction bases outside the gene matches: 2.

J is TRBJ2-7 and V is TRBV10-1; TRBD2 agrees at 8 bases. The CDR3 runs 15 residues. Trimming removed 3 bases from V and 3 bases from J; junction bases left unmatched: 7. Germline CDR1 WNHNN, CDR2 SYGVQD (reference sequence). CDR3 region: CASSEIAGLSYEQYF. The CDR3 bases are TGCGCCAGCAGTGAAATAGCGGGACTTAGCTACGAGCAGTACTTC.

The rearrangement links TRBV7-2 to TRBJ2-3, with D possibly TRBD2 on 5 matching bases. V lost 7 bases, J lost 6 bases, and 14 bases lay in between. Germline CDR1 and CDR2: SGHTA and FQGNSA. The CDR3 loop spans 13 amino acids. CDR3 protein: CASNLDRRDTQYF. Here the CDR3 DNA reads TGTGCCAGCAACTTGGATCGGAGGGATACGCAGTATTTT.

The chain is built from TRBV29-1 and TRBJ2-3; TRBD2 aligns across 8 bases. The CDR3 length is 15 residues. V was clipped by 5 bases and J by 0 bases; unmatched bases: 7. Germline assignment: CDR1 SQVTM and CDR2 ANQGSEA. The CDR3 region is CSVPPGTSSTDTQYF. The CDR3, as DNA: TGCAGCGTTCCTCCGGGGACTAGTAGCACAGATACGCAGTATTTT.

Of note for this clonotype: One junction end does not reproduce the germline sequence, and a read error may be involved. The rearrangement joins TRBV7-2 to TRBJ2-1; D uncertain. CDR1 is SGHTA, CDR2 FQGNSA, per germline. The CDR3 contains 16 residues. The CDR3 loop reads CASSQDVGRSHNEQFF. CDR3 DNA: TGCGCCAGCAGCCAAGATGTCGGGCGGAGCCACAATGAGCAGTTCTTC.

This clonotype was detected only a few times. The chain joins TRBV7-2 to TRBJ2-1; D might be TRBD2 (5 bases). CDR3 length equals 16 residues. Trimming cost V 4 bases and J 4 bases, with 17 bases left between them. Germline V lookup: CDR1 SGHTA, CDR2 FQGNSA. The CDR3 DNA follows: TGTGCCAGCAGCTCAGATGGTAGCGTGCCTTACAATGAGCAGTTCTTC. Translated: CASSSDGSVPYNEQFF.

This clonotype appeared many times. J is TRBJ2-1 and V is TRBV20-1; 7 nucleotides align to TRBD1. Per germline, CDR1 DFQATT and CDR2 SNEGSKA (reference sequence). There are 12 residues in the CDR3. The V gene end was trimmed by 3 bases and the J gene end by 10 bases; junction bases not matched to a gene: 6. CDR3 residues: CSASATGQEQFF. The CDR3 region has the DNA TGCAGTGCTAGTGCGACGGGACAGGAGCAGTTCTTC.

This clonotype was found once. This chain joins TRBV20-1 and TRBJ1-2; D is perhaps TRBD1 (6 bases). Germline V lookup: CDR1 DFQATT, CDR2 SNEGSKA (reference sequence). With 0 bases removed from V and 4 bases from J, the gap between germline ends came to 12 bases. This CDR3 contains 14 residues. CDR3 amino acids: CSAREETGFYGYTF. In nucleotides, the CDR3 is TGCAGTGCTAGAGAAGAAACAGGGTTCTATGGCTACACCTTC.

This clonotype was recorded once. The junction departs from germline at one end; a sequencing error may be responsible. The genes are TRBV10-3 and TRBJ2-1, with 7 positions matching TRBD2. The CDR3 runs 18 residues. The germline gives CDR1 ENHRY, CDR2 SYGVKD. DNA of the CDR3: TGTGCCATCGGTGAGTCCCTGGGACTAACGGCGTCCTACAATGAGCAGTTCTTC. It codes for CAIGESLGLTASYNEQFF.

On this clonotype: This may be a read error, as it is one base from a much larger clone. V usage is TRBV6-5 and J usage is TRBJ1-1; D not resolved. This CDR3 region has 11 residues. Between the trimmed V and J ends, which lost 2 bases and 3 bases, there was a span of 1 base. CDR1 and CDR2 from the germline V gene are MNHEY and SVGAGI. The CDR3 DNA reads TGTGCCAGCAGTTACGACACTGAAGCTTTCTTT. This encodes CASSYDTEAFF.

This chain connects TRBV20-1 to TRBJ2-4, with D perhaps matching TRBD2 (6 bases). The CDR3 has 12 residues. V was pared by 6 bases and J by 8 bases, with 14 bases between. In germline, CDR1 is DFQATT, CDR2 SNEGSKA (reference sequence). The CDR3 DNA reads as TGCAGTGCCTCGGAATGGGGGGACATTCAGTACTTC. This gives the protein CSASEWGDIQYF.

This clonotype was counted a few times. The chain has TRBV30 and TRBJ1-1; the D gene is possibly TRBD1 (5 bases). The V and J ends lost 1 base and 3 bases respectively, with 12 bases between them. Looked up from germline, CDR1 is GTSNPN and CDR2 is SVGIG (reference sequence). The CDR3 length is 14 residues. The CDR3 loop is CAWSADEGYTEAFF. The DNA for the CDR3 is TGTGCCTGGAGTGCGGACGAGGGGTACACTGAAGCTTTCTTT.

The genes are TRBV11-2 and TRBJ2-5; D unresolved. The germline gives CDR1 SGHAT, CDR2 FQNNGV. V was trimmed by 0 bases and J by 2 bases, leaving 7 bases between them. This CDR3 comprises 14 residues. CDR3 nucleotides: TGTGCCAGCAGCTTAGAGCGGCGTCAAGAGACCCAGTACTTC. It specifies CASSLERRQETQYF.

This clonotype has at least ten counts. The rearrangement uses TRBV19 and TRBJ2-2; tentatively, D is TRBD2 (6 bases). CDR1 is LNHDA, CDR2 SQIVND, per germline (reference sequence). V was trimmed by 3 bases and J by 1 base, leaving 9 bases between them. There are 15 residues in the CDR3. CDR3 protein: CASSIDGGNTGELFF. CDR3 coding DNA: TGTGCCAGTAGTATCGACGGGGGGAACACCGGGGAGCTGTTTTTT.

The V gene is TRBV29-1, the J gene TRBJ2-7; D gene uncertain. This CDR3 is built from 15 residues. Trimming took 0 bases from V and 4 from J, leaving 16 bases between them. Germline lookup yields CDR1 SQVTM and CDR2 ANQGSEA. In DNA, the CDR3 is TGCAGCGTTGAAGATGCTTTAGCTGTGGGGTACGAGCAGTACTTC. Protein: CSVEDALAVGYEQYF.

This clonotype was recorded many times. J is TRBJ2-3 and V is TRBV6-5; D is possibly TRBD2 (7 bases). The V end lost 8 bases, the J end lost 1 base, and 19 bases lay between the germline ends. Looked up from germline, CDR1 is MNHEY and CDR2 is SVGAGI. The CDR3 length is 16 residues. CDR3 protein: CASANRGAVGTDTQYF. For the CDR3, the DNA is TGTGCCAGCGCCAACCGGGGGGCGGTAGGCACAGATACGCAGTATTTT.

The genes are TRBV4-2 and TRBJ2-1; TRBD2 agrees at 12 bases. CDR3 length equals 16 residues. The V segment lost 0 bases and the J segment 12 bases; nucleotides outside the gene matches: 9. Germline CDR1 reads LGHNA; CDR2 reads YNFKEQ. CDR3 loop: CASSQEGLAGGGGQFF. The CDR3 DNA is TGTGCCAGCAGCCAAGAGGGACTAGCGGGCGGAGGAGGGCAGTTCTTC.

This clonotype was detected a few times. V is TRBV10-3 and J is TRBJ1-6, with 9 nucleotides matching TRBD1. This CDR3 has 16 residues. CDR1 and CDR2 (germline): ENHRY, SYGVKD. V shed 3 bases and J 10 bases; nucleotides not matched to a gene: 10. This CDR3 reads CAISERGNTGGSPLHF. Written as DNA, the CDR3 is TGTGCCATCAGTGAAAGGGGAAATACAGGGGGCTCACCCCTCCACTTT.

This clonotype was seen only a few times. At one end, the junction sequence differs from germline, possibly due to a read error. The V gene is TRBV7-2, the J gene TRBJ2-3; TRBD2 matches 15 bases. The CDR3 covers 21 residues. Looked up from germline, CDR1 is SGHTA and CDR2 is FQGNSA. CDR3 coding DNA: TGCGCCAGCAGCCAAGCCGAAAAGGGACTAGCGGGAGGCCTATCGGCCGATACGCAGTATTTT. It specifies CASSQAEKGLAGGLSADTQYF.

There are many counts of this clonotype. This chain links TRBV5-1 with TRBJ2-7; D may be TRBD2 (6 bases). Germline assignment: CDR1 SGHRS and CDR2 YFSETQ. The CDR3 consists of 15 residues. V lost 3 bases, J lost 5 bases, and 18 bases lay in between. The CDR3 is CASSSAGFGANEQYF. The CDR3 coding sequence is TGCGCCAGCAGCTCGGCGGGGTTTGGGGCTAACGAGCAGTACTTC.

This clonotype was seen at least ten times. The rearrangement joins TRBV6-5 to TRBJ1-4; D is possibly TRBD1 (5 bases). The CDR3 has 14 amino acids. Deletions cut 5 bases from V and 8 bases from J, with 15 bases between. The germline CDR1 and CDR2 sequences are MNHEY and SVGAGI. The CDR3: CASSNPGRMEKLFF. CDR3 sequence (DNA): TGTGCCAGCAGTAACCCGGGACGGATGGAAAAACTGTTTTTT.